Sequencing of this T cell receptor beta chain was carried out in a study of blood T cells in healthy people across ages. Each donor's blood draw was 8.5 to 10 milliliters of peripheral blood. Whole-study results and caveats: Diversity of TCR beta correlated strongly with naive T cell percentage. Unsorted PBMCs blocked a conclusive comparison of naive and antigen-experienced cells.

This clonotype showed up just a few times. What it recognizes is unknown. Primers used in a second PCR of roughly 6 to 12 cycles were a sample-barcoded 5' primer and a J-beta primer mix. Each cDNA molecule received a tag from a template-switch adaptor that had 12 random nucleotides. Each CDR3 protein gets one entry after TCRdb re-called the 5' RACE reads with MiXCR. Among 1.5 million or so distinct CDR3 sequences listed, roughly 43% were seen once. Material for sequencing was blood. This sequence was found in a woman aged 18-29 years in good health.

This CDR3 reads CASSQGSAPNEQFF. DNA of the CDR3: TGTGCCAGCAGCCAAGGGTCAGCCCCCAATGAGCAGTTCTTC. The J gene is TRBJ2-1, the V gene TRBV4-2; D remains ambiguous. The germline V gene has CDR1 LGHNA and CDR2 YNFKEQ. The CDR3 contains 14 residues. Trimming removed 1 base at V and 6 bases at J, with 10 bases between.